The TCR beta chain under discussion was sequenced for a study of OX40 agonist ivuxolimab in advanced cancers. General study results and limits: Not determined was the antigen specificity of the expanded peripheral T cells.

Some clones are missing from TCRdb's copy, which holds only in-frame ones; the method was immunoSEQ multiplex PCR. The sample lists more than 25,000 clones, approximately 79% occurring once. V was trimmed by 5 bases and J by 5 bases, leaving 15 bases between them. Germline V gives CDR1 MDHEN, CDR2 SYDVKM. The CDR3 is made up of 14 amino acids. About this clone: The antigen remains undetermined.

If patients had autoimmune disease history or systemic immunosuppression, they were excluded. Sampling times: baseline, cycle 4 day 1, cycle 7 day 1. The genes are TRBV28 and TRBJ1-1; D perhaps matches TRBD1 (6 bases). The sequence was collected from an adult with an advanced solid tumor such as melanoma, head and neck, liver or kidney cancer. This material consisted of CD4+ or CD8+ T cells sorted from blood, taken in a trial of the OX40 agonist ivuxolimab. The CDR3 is CASSPGRGLTEAFF. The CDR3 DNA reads TGTGCCAGCAGTCCGGGCAGGGGTTTGACTGAAGCTTTCTTT.